This T cell receptor (beta chain) emerged from a study of CD8+CD57+ T cells in acquired aplastic anemia. Overall study: DNA per sorted CD4+ or CD8+ sample ranged roughly 0.19 to 30 ug, averaging 3.2 ug.

Study outcomes and limitations: Patients and controls shared about 30 CD8+ CDR3 sequences.

The germline gives CDR1 SGHTA, CDR2 FQGNSA. The ends lost 5 bases at V and 3 bases at J; junction bases unmatched: 7. The CDR3 has 15 residues. All patients picked for sequencing had shown, by flow cytometry, an expansion of CD8+CD57+ cells. The diagnosis in all patients was severe acquired aplastic anemia. As concerns this clonotype: Antigen specificity is unknown.

TCR beta VDJ and CDR3 profiling used genomic DNA as template. TCRdb redid the calling of the reads with MiXCR, one entry per CDR3 protein. The sample includes 300,000 or so distinct CDR3 sequences, roughly 59% of them seen just once. This TCR was sampled from a human donor with aplastic anemia. The genes are TRBV7-2 and TRBJ2-3; TRBD2 matches at 8 bases. The sample comprised sorted CD4+, CD8+, or CD8+CD57+ T cells (not recorded which) from PBMCs. CDR3 region: CASSPGRLATDTQYF. The CDR3 DNA reads TGTGCCAGCAGCCCAGGGAGACTAGCGACAGATACGCAGTATTTT.